This paragraph covers one T cell receptor (beta chain) sequence. Antigen: not known. This CDR3 contains 15 residues. CDR1 and CDR2 from the germline V gene are SGDLS and YYNGEE. V shed 2 bases and J 4 bases; nucleotides not matched to a gene: 5. The data are from a study of shared clonotypes between healthy human individuals. Whole-study results and caveats: The sole specimen, blood, was sampled, and tissue repertoires likely differ. Estimated richness was generally greater in naive than memory subsets. Clonotype sharing among donors, it was expected, would be affected by sequencing depth.

Only in-frame clones appear in the TCRdb table, and some are missing; sequencing was by immunoSEQ multiplex PCR. The table shows hundreds of thousands of clones, with roughly 95% occurring only once. Naive CD8 cells, CD45RO-negative and positively selected for CCR7, excluded terminally differentiated effector memory CD45RA+ cells. The V call is TRBV9, the J call TRBJ2-7, with 11 bases matching TRBD2. The TCR comes from a woman in her thirties in good health. Specimen: naive CD8+ T cells sorted from blood. CDR3 nucleotide sequence: TGTGCCAGCAGCGTGACTAGCGGGGAGGGGTACGAGCAGTACTTC. It is translated as CASSVTSGEGYEQYF.